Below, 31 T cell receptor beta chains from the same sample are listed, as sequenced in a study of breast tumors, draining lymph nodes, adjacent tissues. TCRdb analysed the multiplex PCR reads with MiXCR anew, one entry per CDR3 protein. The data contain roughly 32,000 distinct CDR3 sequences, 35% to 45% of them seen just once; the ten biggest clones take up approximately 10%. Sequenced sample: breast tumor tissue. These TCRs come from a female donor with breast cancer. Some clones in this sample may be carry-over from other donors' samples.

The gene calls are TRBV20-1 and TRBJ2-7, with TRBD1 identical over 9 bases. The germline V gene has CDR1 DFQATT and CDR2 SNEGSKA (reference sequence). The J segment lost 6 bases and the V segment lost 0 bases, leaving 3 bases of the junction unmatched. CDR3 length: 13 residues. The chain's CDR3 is CSARDTTGGEQYF. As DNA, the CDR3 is TGCAGTGCTAGAGATACGACAGGGGGCGAGCAGTACTTC.

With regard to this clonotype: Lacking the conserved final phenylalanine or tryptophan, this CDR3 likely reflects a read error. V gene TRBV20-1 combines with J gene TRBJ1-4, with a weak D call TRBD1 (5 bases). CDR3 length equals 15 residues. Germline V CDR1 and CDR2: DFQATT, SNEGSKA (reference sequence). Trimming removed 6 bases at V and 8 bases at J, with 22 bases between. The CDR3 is CSAPIAGRIGEKLFL. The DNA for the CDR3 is TGCAGTGCACCGATCGCAGGGAGGATAGGGGAAAAACTGTTTCTT.

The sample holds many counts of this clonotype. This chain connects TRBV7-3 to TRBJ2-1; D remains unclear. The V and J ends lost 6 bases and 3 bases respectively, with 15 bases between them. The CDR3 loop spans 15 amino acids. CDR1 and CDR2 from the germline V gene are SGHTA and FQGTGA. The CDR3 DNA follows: TGTGCCAGCAGTTTAGGGTTGGGGTTCTACAATGAGCAGTTCTTC. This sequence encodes CASSLGLGFYNEQFF.

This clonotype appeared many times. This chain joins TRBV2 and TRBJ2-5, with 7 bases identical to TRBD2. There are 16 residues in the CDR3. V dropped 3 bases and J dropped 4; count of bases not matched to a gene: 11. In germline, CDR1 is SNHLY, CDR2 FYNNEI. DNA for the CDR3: TGTGCCAGCAGTGAGGCGGGGGTTCCTCGGAGAGAGACCCAGTACTTC. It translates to CASSEAGVPRRETQYF.

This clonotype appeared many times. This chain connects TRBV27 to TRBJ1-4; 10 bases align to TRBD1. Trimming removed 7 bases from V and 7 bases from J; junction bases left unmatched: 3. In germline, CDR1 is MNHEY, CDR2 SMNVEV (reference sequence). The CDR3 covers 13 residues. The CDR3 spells CASTGQGVEKLFF. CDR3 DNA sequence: TGTGCCAGCACCGGACAGGGGGTTGAAAAACTGTTTTTT. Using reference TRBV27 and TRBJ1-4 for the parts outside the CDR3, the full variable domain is EAQVTQNPRYLITVTGKKLTVTCSQNMNHEYMSWYRQDPGLGLRQIYYSMNVEVTDKGDVPEGYKVSRKEKRNFPLILESPSPNQTSLYFCASTGQGVEKLFFGSGTQLSVL.

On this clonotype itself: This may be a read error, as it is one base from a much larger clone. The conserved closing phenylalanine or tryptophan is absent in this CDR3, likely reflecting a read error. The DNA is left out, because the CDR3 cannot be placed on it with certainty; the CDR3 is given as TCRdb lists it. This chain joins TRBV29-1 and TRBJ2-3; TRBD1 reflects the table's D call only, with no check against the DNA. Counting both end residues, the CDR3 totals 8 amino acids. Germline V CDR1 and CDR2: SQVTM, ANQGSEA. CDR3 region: CSVEGPGL.

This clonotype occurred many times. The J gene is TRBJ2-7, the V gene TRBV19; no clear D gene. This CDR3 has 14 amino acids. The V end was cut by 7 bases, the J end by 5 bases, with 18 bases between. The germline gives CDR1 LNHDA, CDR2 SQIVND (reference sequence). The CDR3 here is CASKDGQRSNEQYF. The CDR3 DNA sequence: TGTGCCAGTAAGGACGGCCAGAGGTCAAACGAGCAGTACTTC.

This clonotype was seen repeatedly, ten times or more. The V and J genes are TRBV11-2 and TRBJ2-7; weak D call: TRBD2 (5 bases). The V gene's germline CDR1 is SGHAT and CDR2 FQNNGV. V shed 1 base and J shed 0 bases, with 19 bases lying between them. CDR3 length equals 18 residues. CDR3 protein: CASSLGGSGGGSSYEQYF. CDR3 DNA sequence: TGTGCCAGCAGCTTAGGCGGTAGTGGAGGTGGGAGCTCCTACGAGCAGTACTTC.

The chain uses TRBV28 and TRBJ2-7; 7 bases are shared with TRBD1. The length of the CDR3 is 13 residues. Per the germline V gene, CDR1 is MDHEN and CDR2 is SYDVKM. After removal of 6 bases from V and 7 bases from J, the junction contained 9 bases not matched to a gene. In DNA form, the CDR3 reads TGTGCCAGCAGACACGACAGGGTGGAAGAGCAGTACTTC. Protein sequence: CASRHDRVEEQYF.

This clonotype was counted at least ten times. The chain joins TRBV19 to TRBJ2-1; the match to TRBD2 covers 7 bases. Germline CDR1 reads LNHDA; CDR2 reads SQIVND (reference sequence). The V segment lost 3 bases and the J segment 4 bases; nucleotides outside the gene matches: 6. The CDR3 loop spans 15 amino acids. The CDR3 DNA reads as TGTGCCAGTAGTATGCGGTCTAGCGGTTACAATGAGCAGTTCTTC. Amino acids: CASSMRSSGYNEQFF.

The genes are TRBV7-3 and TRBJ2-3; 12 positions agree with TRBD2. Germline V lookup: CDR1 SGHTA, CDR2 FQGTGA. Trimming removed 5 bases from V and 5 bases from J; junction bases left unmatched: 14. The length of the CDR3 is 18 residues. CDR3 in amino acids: CASSPNALAGGPGDTQYF. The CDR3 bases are TGTGCCAGCAGCCCCAATGCTCTAGCGGGAGGGCCGGGAGATACGCAGTATTTT.

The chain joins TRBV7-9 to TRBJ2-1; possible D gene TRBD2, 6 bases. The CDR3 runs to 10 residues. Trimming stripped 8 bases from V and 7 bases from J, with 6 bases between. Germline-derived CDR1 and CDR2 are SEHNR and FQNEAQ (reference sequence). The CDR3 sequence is CASGRNEQFF. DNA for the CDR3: TGTGCCAGCGGGAGGAATGAGCAGTTCTTC.

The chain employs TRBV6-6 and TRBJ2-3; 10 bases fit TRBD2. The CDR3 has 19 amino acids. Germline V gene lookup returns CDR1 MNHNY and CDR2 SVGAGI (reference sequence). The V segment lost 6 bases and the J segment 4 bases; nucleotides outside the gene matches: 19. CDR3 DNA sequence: TGTGCCAGCAGCTCCCTCAATGTCCCTAGCGGGAGTAGTGCAGATACGCAGTATTTT. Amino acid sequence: CASSSLNVPSGSSADTQYF.

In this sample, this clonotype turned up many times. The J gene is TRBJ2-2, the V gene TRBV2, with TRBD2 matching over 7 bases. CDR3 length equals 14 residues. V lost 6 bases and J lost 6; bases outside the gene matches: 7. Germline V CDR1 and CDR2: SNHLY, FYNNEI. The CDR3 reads CASSGTTLAGELFF. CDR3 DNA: TGTGCCAGCAGCGGGACTACCTTGGCCGGGGAGCTGTTTTTT.

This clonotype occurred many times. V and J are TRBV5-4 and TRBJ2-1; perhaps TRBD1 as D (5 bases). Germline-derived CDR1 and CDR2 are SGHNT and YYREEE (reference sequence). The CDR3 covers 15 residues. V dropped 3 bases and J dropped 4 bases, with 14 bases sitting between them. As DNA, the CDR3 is TGTGCCAGCAGCTCGCAGGGAAAAGAGTACAATGAGCAGTTCTTC. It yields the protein CASSSQGKEYNEQFF.

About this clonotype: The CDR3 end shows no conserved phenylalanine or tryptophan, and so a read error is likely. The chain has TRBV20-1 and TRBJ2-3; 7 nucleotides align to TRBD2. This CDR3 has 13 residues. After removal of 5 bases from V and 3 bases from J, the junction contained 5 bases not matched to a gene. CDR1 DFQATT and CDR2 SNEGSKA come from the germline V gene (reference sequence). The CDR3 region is CSAWGGGTDTQYS. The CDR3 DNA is TGCAGTGCTTGGGGGGGGGGGACAGATACGCAGTATTCT.

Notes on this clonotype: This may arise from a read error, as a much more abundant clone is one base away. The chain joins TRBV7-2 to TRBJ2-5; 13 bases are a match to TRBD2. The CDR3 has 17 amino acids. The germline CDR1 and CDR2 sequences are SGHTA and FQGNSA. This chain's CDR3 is CASSLDWTSGSRETRYF. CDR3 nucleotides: TGTGCCAGCAGCTTAGACTGGACTAGCGGGAGTAGGGAGACCCGGTACTTC.

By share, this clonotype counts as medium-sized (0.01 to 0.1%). CDR3 in DNA: TGTGCCAGCAGCTTAACCCCCGGACTAGCGGGAACCTCAGATACGCAGTATTTT. Translating gives CASSLTPGLAGTSDTQYF. The chain links TRBV11-2 to TRBJ2-3, with TRBD2 matching 12 bases. Germline lookup yields CDR1 SGHAT and CDR2 FQNNGV. V shed 2 bases and J 4 bases; nucleotides not matched to a gene: 10. This CDR3 spans 18 amino acids.

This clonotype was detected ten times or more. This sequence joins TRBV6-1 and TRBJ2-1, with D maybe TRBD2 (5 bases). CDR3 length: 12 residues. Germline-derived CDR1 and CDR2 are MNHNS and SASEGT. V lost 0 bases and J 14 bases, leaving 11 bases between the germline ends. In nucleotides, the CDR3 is TGTGCCAGCAGTGAAGCGCCAGTAGCGAAGTTCTTC. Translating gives CASSEAPVAKFF.

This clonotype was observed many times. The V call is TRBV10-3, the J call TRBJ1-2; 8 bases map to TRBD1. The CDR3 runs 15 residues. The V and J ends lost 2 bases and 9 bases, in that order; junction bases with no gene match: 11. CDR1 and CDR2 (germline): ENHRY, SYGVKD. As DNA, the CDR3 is TGTGCCATCAGTGAGGCCGGACAGGGTGGGAATAGCTACACCTTC. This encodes CAISEAGQGGNSYTF.

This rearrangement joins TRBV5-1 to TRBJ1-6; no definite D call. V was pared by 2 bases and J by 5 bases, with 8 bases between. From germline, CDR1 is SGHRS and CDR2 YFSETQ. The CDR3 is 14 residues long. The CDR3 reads CASSFDIDNSPLHF. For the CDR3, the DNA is TGCGCCAGCAGCTTCGACATCGATAATTCACCCCTCCACTTT.

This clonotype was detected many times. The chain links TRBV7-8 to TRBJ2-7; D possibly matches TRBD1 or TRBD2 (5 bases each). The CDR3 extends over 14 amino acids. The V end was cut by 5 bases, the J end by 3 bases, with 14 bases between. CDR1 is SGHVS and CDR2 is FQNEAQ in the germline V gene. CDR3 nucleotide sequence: TGTGCCAGCAGCCCCCCCCGGGACCTCTACGAGCAGTACTTC. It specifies CASSPPRDLYEQYF.

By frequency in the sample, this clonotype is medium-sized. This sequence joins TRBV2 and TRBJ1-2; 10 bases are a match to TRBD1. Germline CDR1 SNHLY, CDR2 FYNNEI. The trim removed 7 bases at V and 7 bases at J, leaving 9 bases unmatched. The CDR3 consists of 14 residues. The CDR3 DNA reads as TGTGCCAGCAACACCGGGACAGGGGCGTTTGGCTACACCTTC. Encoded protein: CASNTGTGAFGYTF.

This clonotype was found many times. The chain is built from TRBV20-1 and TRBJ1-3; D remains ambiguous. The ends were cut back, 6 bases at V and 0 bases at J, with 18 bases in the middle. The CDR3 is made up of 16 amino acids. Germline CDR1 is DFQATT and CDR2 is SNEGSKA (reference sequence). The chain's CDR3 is CSAGSVQKNSGNTIYF. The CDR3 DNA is TGCAGTGCCGGGAGCGTACAGAAAAACTCTGGAAACACCATATATTTT.

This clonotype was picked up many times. CDR3 sequence (DNA): TGTGCCAGTAAGGATAGGACAGGGAGTTTTGGGGCCAACGTCCTGACTTTC. It encodes CASKDRTGSFGANVLTF. This chain uses TRBV19 with TRBJ2-6; 8 bases are shared with TRBD1. The CDR3 is 17 residues long. Losses at the gene ends were 7 bases for V and 3 bases for J; bases not matched to a gene: 11. Germline CDR1 LNHDA, CDR2 SQIVND (reference sequence).

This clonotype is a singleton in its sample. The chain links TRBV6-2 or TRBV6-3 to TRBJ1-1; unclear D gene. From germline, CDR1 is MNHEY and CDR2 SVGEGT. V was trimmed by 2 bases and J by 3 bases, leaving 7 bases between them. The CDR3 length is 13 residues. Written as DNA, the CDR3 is TGTGCCAGCAGTTACCGACTTCACACTGAAGCTTTCTTT. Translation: CASSYRLHTEAFF.

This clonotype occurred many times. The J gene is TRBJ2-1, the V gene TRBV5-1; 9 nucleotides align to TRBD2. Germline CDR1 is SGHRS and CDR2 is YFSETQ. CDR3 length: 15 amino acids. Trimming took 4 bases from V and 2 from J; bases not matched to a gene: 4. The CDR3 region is CASSPSGAAYNEQFF. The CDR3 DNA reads TGCGCCAGCAGCCCTAGCGGGGCGGCCTACAATGAGCAGTTCTTC.

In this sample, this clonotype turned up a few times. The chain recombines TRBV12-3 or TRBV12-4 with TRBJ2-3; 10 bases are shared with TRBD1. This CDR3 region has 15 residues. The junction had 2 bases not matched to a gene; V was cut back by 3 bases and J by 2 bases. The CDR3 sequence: CASSLGQGLTDTQYF. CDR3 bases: TGTGCCAGCAGTTTGGGACAGGGGCTCACAGATACGCAGTATTTT.

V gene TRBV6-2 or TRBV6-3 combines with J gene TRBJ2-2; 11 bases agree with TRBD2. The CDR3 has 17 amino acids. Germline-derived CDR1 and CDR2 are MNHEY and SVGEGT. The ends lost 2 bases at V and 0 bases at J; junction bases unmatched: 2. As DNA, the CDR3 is TGTGCCAGCAGTTACCTAGCGGGAGGAACGAACACCGGGGAGCTGTTTTTT. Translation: CASSYLAGGTNTGELFF.

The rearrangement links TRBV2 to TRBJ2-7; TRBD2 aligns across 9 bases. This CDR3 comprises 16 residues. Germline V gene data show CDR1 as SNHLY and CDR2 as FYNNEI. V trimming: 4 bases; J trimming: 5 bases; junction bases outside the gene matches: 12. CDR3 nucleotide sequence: TGTGCCAGCAGTGGGGGGGCTAGCGGGACAGCCGACGAGCAGTACTTC. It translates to CASSGGASGTADEQYF. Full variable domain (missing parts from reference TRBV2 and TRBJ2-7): EPEVTQTPSHQVTQMGQEVILRCVPISNHLYFYWYRQILGQKVEFLVSFYNNEISEKSEIFDDQFSVERPDGSNFTLKIRSTKLEDSAMYFCASSGGASGTADEQYFGPGTRLTVT.

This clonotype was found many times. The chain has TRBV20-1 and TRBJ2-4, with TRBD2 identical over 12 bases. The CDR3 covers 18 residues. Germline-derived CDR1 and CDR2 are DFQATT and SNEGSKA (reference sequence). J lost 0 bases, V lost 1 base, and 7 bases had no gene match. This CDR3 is CSARGLAGVDLAKNIQYF. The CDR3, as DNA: TGCAGTGCTAGAGGACTAGCGGGAGTCGATCTAGCCAAAAACATTCAGTACTTC.